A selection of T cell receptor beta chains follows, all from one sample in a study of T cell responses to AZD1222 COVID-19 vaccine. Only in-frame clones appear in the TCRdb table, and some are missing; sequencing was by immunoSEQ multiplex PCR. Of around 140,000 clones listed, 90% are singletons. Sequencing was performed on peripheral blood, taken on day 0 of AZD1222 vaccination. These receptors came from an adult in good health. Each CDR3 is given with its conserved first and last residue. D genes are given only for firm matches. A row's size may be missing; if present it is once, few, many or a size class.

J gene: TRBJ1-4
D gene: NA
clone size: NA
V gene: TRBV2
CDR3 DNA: TGTGCCAGCAGTGACCGGCGATCTAATGAAAAACTGTTTTTT
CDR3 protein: CASSDRRSNEKLFF

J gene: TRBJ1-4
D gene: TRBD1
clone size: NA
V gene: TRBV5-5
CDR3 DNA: TGTGCCAGCAGCTTGGACAGGGGTCATGAAAAACTGTTTTTT
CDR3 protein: CASSLDRGHEKLFF

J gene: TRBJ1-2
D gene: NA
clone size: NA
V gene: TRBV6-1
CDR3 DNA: TGTGCCAGCAGTGAAGCGCGTACAGGGATTGGGGGCTACACCTTC
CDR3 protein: CASSEARTGIGGYTF

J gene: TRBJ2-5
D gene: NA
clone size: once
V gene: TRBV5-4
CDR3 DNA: TGTGCCAGCAGCTCGGACAGCCGCCAAGAGACCCAGTACTTC
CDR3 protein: CASSSDSRQETQYF

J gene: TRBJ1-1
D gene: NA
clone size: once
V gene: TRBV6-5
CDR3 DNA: TGTGCCAGCACCCAGACTCTTCAGGGCAGAGCTTTCTTT
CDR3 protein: CASTQTLQGRAFF

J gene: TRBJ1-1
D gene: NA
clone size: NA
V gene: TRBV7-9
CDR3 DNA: TGTGCCAGCAGCGCGGGAACTGAAGCTTTCTTT
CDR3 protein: CASSAGTEAFF

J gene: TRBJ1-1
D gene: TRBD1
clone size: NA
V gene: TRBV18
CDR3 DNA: TGTGCCAGCTCAGGATCCTTAGGGGGCAAGCATGAGGCTTTCTTT
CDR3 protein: CASSGSLGGKHEAFF

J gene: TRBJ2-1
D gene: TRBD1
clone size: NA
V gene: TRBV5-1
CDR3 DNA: TGCGCCAGCAGCTTGACAGGGGGAAGCTACAATGAGCAGTTCTTC
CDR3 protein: CASSLTGGSYNEQFF

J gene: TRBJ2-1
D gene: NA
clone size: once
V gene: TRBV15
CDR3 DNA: TGTGCCACCAGCAGAGCCAGGGTCCATGAGCAGTTCTTC
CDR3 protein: CATSRARVHEQFF

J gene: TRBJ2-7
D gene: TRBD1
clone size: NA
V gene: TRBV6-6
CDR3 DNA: TGTGCCAGCAGTATACAGGGGGCGACGGGCGAGCAGTACTTC
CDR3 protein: CASSIQGATGEQYF

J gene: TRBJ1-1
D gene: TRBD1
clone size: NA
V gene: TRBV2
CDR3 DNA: TGTGCCAGCAGTGTAACAGGGGGGGCTTTCTTT
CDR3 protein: CASSVTGGAFF

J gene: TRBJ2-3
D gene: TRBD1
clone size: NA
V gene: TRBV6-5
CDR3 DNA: TGTGCCGCCCGGGACAGGGGGACAGATACGCAGTATTTT
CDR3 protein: CAARDRGTDTQYF

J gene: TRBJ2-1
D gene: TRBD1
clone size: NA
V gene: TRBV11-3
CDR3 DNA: TGTGCCAGCAGCTCCCCGACAGGGCTGTACAATGAGCAGTTCTTC
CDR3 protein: CASSSPTGLYNEQFF

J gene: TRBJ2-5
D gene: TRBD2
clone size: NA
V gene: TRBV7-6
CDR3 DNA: TGTGCCAGCAGCCCGATATCGACACGGGGAGGGGTCCAAGAGACCCAGTACTTC
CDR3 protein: CASSPISTRGGVQETQYF

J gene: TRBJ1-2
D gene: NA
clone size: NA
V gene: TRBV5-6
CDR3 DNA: TGTGCCAGCAGCTTCTTGGGGGGTGGCTACACCTTC
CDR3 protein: CASSFLGGGYTF

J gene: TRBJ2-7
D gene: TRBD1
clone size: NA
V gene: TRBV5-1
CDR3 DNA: TGCGCCAGCAGCTTGGCCATGACAGGGGGTGTTTACGAGCAGTACTTC
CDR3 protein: CASSLAMTGGVYEQYF

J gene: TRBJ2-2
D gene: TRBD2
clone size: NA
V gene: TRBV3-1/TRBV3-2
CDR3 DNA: TGTGCCAGCAGCCAGGGGGGGTCTCGAACCGGGGAGCTGTTTTTT
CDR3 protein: CASSQGGSRTGELFF

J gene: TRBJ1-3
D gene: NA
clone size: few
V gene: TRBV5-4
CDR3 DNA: TGTGCCAGCAGCTTCCGGGGTGGCTCTGGAAACACCATATATTTT
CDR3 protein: CASSFRGGSGNTIYF

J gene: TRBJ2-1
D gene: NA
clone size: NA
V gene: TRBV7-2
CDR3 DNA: TGTGCCAGCAGCCCCATGGCGAGGGCGGACAATGAGCAGTTCTTC
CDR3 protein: CASSPMARADNEQFF

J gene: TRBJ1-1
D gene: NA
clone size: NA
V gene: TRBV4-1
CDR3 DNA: TGCGCCAGCAGCCTAAGCGGAGGGACGGGGACTGAAGCTTTCTTT
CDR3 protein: CASSLSGGTGTEAFF

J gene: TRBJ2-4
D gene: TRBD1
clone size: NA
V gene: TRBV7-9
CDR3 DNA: TGTGCCAGCAGCTTGGGGACAGGGTTAGCCAAAAACATTCAGTACTTC
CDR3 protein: CASSLGTGLAKNIQYF

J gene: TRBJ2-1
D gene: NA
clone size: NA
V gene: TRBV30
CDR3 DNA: TGTGCCTGGAGTGTACTACTAAACTCCTACAATGAGCAGTTCTTC
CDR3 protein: CAWSVLLNSYNEQFF

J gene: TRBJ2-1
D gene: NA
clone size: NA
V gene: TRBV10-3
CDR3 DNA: TGTGCCATCAGTGAGTTTTCAAGCGGGTTGAATAGGAATGAGCAGTTCTTC
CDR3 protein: CAISEFSSGLNRNEQFF

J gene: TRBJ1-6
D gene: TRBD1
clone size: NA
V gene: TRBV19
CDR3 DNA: TGTGCCAGTAGTCCCCGGGACAGGAGCTCCTATAATTCACCCCTCCACTTT
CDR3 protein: CASSPRDRSSYNSPLHF

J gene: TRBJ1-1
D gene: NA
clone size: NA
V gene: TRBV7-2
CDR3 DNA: TGTGCCAGCAGCTTACAGGGTGGAACTGAAGCTTTCTTT
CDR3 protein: CASSLQGGTEAFF

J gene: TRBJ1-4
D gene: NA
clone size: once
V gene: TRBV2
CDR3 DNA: TGTGCCAGCAGTGAGGGGGCTAATAATGAAAAACTGTTTTTT
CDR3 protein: CASSEGANNEKLFF

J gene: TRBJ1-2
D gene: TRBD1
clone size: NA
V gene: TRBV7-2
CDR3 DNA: TGTGCCAGCAGCTCAGTAACGGGACAGGGCTATGGCTACACCTTC
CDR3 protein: CASSSVTGQGYGYTF

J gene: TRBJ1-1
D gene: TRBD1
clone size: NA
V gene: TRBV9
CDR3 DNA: TGTGCCAGCAGATACGGGACAGCCCCGAACACTGAAGCTTTCTTT
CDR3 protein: CASRYGTAPNTEAFF

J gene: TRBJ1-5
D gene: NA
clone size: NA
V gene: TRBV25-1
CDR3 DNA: TGTGCCAGCAGTAGGGACAATCAGCCCCAGCATTTT
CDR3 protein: CASSRDNQPQHF

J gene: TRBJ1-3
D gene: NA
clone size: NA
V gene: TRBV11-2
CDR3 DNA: TGTGCCAGCAGCTTTACGGGTCTAAGAAACACCATATATTTT
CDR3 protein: CASSFTGLRNTIYF

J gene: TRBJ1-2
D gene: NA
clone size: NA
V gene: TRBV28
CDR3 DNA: TGTGCCAGCAGTTTGGTAGGGCGCCCCCCCTATGGCTACACCTTC
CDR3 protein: CASSLVGRPPYGYTF

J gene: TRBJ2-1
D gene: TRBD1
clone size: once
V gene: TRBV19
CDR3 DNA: TGTGCCAGTAGTACGGGGGACAGGGGAACCTACAATGAGCAGTTCTTC
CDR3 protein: CASSTGDRGTYNEQFF

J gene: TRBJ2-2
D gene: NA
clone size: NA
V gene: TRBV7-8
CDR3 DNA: TGTGCCAGCAGTGTGAGGAACACCGGGGAGCTGTTTTTT
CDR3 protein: CASSVRNTGELFF

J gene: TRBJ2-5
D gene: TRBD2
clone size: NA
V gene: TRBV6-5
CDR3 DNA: TGTGCCAGCAGTCGTAGCGGGGGGGCGGGCGAGACCCAGTACTTC
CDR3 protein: CASSRSGGAGETQYF

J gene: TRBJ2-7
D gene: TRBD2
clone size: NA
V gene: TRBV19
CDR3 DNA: TGTGCCAGTAGCCTACTAGCGGATTACGAGCAGTACTTC
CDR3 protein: CASSLLADYEQYF

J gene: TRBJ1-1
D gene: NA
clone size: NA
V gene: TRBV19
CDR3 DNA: TGTGCCAGTAGTATGGGGAACACTGAAGCTTTCTTT
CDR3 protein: CASSMGNTEAFF

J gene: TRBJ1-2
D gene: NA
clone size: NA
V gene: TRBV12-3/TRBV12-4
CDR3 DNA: TGTGCCAGCAGTTTAGGGGCCTATGGCTACACCTTC
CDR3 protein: CASSLGAYGYTF

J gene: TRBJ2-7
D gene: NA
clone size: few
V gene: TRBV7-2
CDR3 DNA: TGTGCCAGCAGCTTAGTACGGAGAGGCAACGAGCAGTACTTC
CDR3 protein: CASSLVRRGNEQYF

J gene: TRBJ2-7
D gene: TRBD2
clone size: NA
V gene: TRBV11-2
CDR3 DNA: TGTGCCAGCAGCTTACTACTAGCGGTGATCTCCTACGAGCAGTACTTC
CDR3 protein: CASSLLLAVISYEQYF

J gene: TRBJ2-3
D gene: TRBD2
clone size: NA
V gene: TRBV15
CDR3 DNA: TGTGCCACCAGCAGCTCGCTAGGGGGCGGGGGGGATACAGATACGCAGTATTTT
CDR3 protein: CATSSSLGGGGDTDTQYF

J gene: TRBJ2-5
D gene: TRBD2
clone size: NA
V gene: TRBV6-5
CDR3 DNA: TGTGCCAGCAGACCTAGCGGGGGAACGTGGGAGACCCAGTACTTC
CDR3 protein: CASRPSGGTWETQYF

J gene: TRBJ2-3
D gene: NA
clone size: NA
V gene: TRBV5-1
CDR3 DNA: TGCGCCAGCAGCTTGGACGGGGGGCGGGGCACAGATACGCAGTATTTT
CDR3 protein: CASSLDGGRGTDTQYF

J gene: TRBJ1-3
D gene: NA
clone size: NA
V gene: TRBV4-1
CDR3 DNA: TGCGCCAGCAGCCGGGGGGCGTCTGGAAACACCATATATTTT
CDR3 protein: CASSRGASGNTIYF

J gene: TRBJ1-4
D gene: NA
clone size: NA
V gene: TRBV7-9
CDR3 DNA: TGTGCCAGCAGTCTCGCGTCAGTCCAAGGGGAAAAACTGTTTTTT
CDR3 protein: CASSLASVQGEKLFF

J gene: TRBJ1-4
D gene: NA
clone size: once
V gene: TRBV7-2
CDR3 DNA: TGTGCCAGCAGCACGTGGGCAGGATCGTCCGAAAAACTGTTTTTT
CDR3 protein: CASSTWAGSSEKLFF

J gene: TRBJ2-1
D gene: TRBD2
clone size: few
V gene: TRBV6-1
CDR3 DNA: TGTGCCAGCAGTGAGGAACTAGCGGCCTACAATGAGCAGTTCTTC
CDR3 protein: CASSEELAAYNEQFF

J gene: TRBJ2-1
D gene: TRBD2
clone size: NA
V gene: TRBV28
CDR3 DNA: TGTGCCAGCAGTTCCCCTGGGACTAGCGGGGGGGATGAGCAGTTCTTC
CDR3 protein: CASSSPGTSGGDEQFF